One and the same sample provided the 31 T cell receptor beta chains below, sequenced in a study of shared clonotypes between healthy human individuals. Using immunoSEQ multiplex PCR, the repertoire was profiled, and TCRdb retains in-frame clones only, with some absent. The repertoire holds 2 million to 2.5 million clones, with approximately 96% as singletons. Sequencing used naive CD4+ T cells sorted from blood. Stated subset: CD45RA+ positively selected. Source of these receptors: a man in his late teens or twenties in good health.

V and J are TRBV25-1 and TRBJ2-5, with D possibly being TRBD1 (6 bases). Germline V CDR1 and CDR2: MGHDK, SYGVNS. The CDR3 covers 12 residues. V was pared by 6 bases and J by 5 bases, with 10 bases between. The CDR3 DNA reads TGTGCCAGCAGCCCCGGACAGGAGACCCAGTACTTC. As protein: CASSPGQETQYF.

The rearrangement joins TRBV2 to TRBJ1-1; D gene uncertain. CDR3 length equals 12 residues. Germline V CDR1 and CDR2: SNHLY, FYNNEI. V lost 1 base and J lost 6, with 6 bases in between. CDR3 residues: CASSEEGAEAFF. As DNA, the CDR3 is TGTGCCAGCAGTGAAGAGGGTGCTGAAGCTTTCTTT.

The rearrangement links TRBV5-4 to TRBJ1-6, with D hard to call. The CDR3 runs to 14 residues. Trimming took off 4 bases at V and 9 bases at J, with 14 bases between the two ends. CDR1 is SGHNT and CDR2 is YYREEE in the germline V gene (reference sequence). The CDR3 DNA reads TGTGCCAGCAGCGAGGAGGGTCGAGGTTCACCCCTCCACTTT. Translation gives CASSEEGRGSPLHF.

This CDR3 is CASSYSGQGIRQPQHF. CDR3 nucleotide sequence: TGTGCCAGCAGTTACTCGGGACAGGGGATAAGACAGCCCCAGCATTTT. The rearrangement joins TRBV6-6 to TRBJ1-5, with TRBD1 matching over 10 bases. The CDR3 runs to 16 residues. The ends lost 0 bases at V and 7 bases at J; junction bases unmatched: 6. Germline CDR1 MNHNY, CDR2 SVGAGI (reference sequence).

The V and J genes are TRBV5-6 and TRBJ2-5; the match to TRBD2 covers 10 bases. The CDR3 is made up of 15 amino acids. After removal of 4 bases from V and 5 bases from J, the junction contained 8 bases not matched to a gene. Germline V gene data show CDR1 as SGHDT and CDR2 as YYEEEE. The CDR3 here is CASSEGLAGVETQYF. For the CDR3, the DNA is TGTGCCAGCAGCGAGGGGCTAGCGGGAGTTGAGACCCAGTACTTC.

V and J are TRBV4-3 and TRBJ2-2, with TRBD1 matching 7 bases. Germline V lookup: CDR1 LGHNA, CDR2 YSLEER. The trim removed 1 base at V and 8 bases at J, leaving 7 bases unmatched. CDR3 length: 15 amino acids. The CDR3 sequence is CASSQVDREYGELFF. CDR3 coding DNA: TGCGCCAGCAGCCAAGTTGACAGGGAGTATGGGGAGCTGTTTTTT.

The genes are TRBV7-2 and TRBJ1-2; D unclear. Trimming pared 1 base from V and 12 bases from J, leaving 12 bases between. The CDR3 consists of 12 residues. Germline lookup yields CDR1 SGHTA and CDR2 FQGNSA. CDR3 coding DNA: TGTGCCAGCAGCTTAGTCTTAGGCATCCACACCTTC. Translating it yields CASSLVLGIHTF.

The chain employs TRBV7-2 and TRBJ2-1, with 10 bases aligning to TRBD1. V lost 3 bases to trimming and J lost 12 bases; unmatched junction nucleotides: 5. Looked up from germline, CDR1 is SGHTA and CDR2 is FQGNSA. The length of the CDR3 is 13 residues. Here the CDR3 reads CASSFDGTGVQFF. The CDR3, as DNA: TGTGCCAGCAGCTTCGACGGGACAGGGGTGCAGTTCTTC.

The chain is built from TRBV7-9 and TRBJ2-3; D is possibly TRBD2 (6 bases). V was cut by 3 bases and J by 0 bases, with 13 bases left in between. CDR3 length: 16 amino acids. Germline CDR1 SEHNR, CDR2 FQNEAQ (reference sequence). In nucleotides, the CDR3 is TGTGCCAGCAGCTTGGGACTGCCTTCGAGCACAGATACGCAGTATTTT. This encodes CASSLGLPSSTDTQYF.

The rearrangement uses TRBV6-5 and TRBJ2-1, with 8 bases that match TRBD2. The V segment lost 6 bases and the J segment 4 bases; nucleotides outside the gene matches: 5. The CDR3 runs 14 residues. Looked up from germline, CDR1 is MNHEY and CDR2 is SVGAGI. The CDR3 DNA follows: TGTGCCAGCAGGGGGACTAGTGGTTACAATGAGCAGTTCTTC. Translation: CASRGTSGYNEQFF.

The chain links TRBV29-1 to TRBJ1-2; 8 positions agree with TRBD1. The CDR3 is made up of 15 amino acids. Germline V gives CDR1 SQVTM, CDR2 ANQGSEA. Losses at the gene ends were 5 bases for V and 0 bases for J; bases not matched to a gene: 8. This chain's CDR3 is CSVWSRQGTNYGYTF. CDR3 in DNA: TGCAGCGTTTGGTCCCGACAGGGGACTAACTATGGCTACACCTTC.

The gene calls are TRBV15 and TRBJ1-6, with D perhaps TRBD1 (6 bases). CDR1 LNHNV and CDR2 YYDKDF come from the germline V gene (reference sequence). This CDR3 contains 15 residues. V shed 0 bases and J shed 9 bases, with 12 bases lying between them. The CDR3, as DNA: TGTGCCACCAGCAGAGATCCAGGGGAGTCTTCACCCCTCCACTTT. Translated: CATSRDPGESSPLHF. Full variable domain (rest looked up from reference TRBV15 and TRBJ1-6): DAMVIQNPRYQVTQFGKPVTLSCSQTLNHNVMYWYQQKSSQAPKLLFHYYDKDFNNEADTPDNFQSRRPNTSFCFLDIRSPGLGDTAMYLCATSRDPGESSPLHFGNGTRLTVT.

The rearrangement uses TRBV28 and TRBJ1-6, with 8 bases fitting TRBD1. With V trimmed by 3 bases and J by 13 bases, 11 bases remained unmatched. CDR1 is MDHEN, CDR2 SYDVKM, per germline. This CDR3 region has 15 residues. CDR3 DNA sequence: TGTGCCAGCAGTTTTTCCGGGACAGGCGTAGGGCCCCTCCACTTT. This encodes CASSFSGTGVGPLHF.

With regard to this clone: This CDR3 is also generated by other DNA sequences in the sample. This chain uses TRBV18 with TRBJ2-3; 9 bases match TRBD2. V lost 0 bases, J lost 1 base, and 2 bases stayed unmatched. Looked up from germline, CDR1 is KGHSH and CDR2 is LQKENI. The CDR3 spans 16 residues. CDR3 nucleotides: TGTGCCAGCTCACCACCGGGCGGGGGGGGCACAGATACGCAGTATTTT. Translated, it gives CASSPPGGGGTDTQYF.

The chain employs TRBV10-3 and TRBJ1-3, with 8 bases matching TRBD1. There are 19 residues in the CDR3. The trim removed 0 bases at V and 0 bases at J, leaving 10 bases unmatched. Germline V CDR1 and CDR2: ENHRY, SYGVKD. CDR3 sequence (DNA): TGTGCCATCAGTGAGTCGCCAGGGGGCGTAATTATCTCTGGAAACACCATATATTTT. It codes for CAISESPGGVIISGNTIYF.

The CDR3 DNA sequence: TGTGCCAGCAGTTCGGGGAATTCACCCCTCCACTTT. It translates to CASSSGNSPLHF. The chain recombines TRBV27 with TRBJ1-6; no clear D gene. Trimming cost V 4 bases and J 7 bases, with 5 bases left between them. The CDR3 runs to 12 residues. Germline V gene data show CDR1 as MNHEY and CDR2 as SMNVEV (reference sequence).

The CDR3 sequence is CATAPGTGAVGETQYF. The DNA of the CDR3 is TGTGCCACTGCACCCGGGACAGGGGCGGTGGGAGAGACCCAGTACTTC. The V and J genes are TRBV25-1 and TRBJ2-5, with TRBD1 identical over 10 bases. J gave up 4 bases and V 10 bases, and 15 bases lay outside the gene matches. The CDR3 has 16 residues. CDR1 MGHDK and CDR2 SYGVNS come from the germline V gene.

With regard to this clone: Its ends do not fully match the called genes, so a read error is possible. This chain connects TRBV7-2 to TRBJ2-3; 15 bases agree with TRBD2. CDR3 length equals 19 residues. The germline V gene has CDR1 SGHTA and CDR2 FQGNSA. The CDR3 DNA reads as TGTGCCAGCAGCCTAGCTGGGACTAGCGGGAGGTCTAGCACAGATACGCAGTATTTT. It yields the protein CASSLAGTSGRSSTDTQYF.

Note on this clone: The sample carries other DNA sequences with the same CDR3. This sequence joins TRBV28 and TRBJ2-7; D gene unclear. The V gene lost 6 bases and the J gene lost 1 base, with 7 bases spanning the gap. The CDR3 has 12 residues. CDR1 and CDR2 from the germline V gene are MDHEN and SYDVKM. CDR3 nucleotide sequence: TGTGCCAGCAGGGGGTCTTCCTACGAGCAGTACTTC. Translated: CASRGSSYEQYF.

The count of this clone is one. The chain is built from TRBV11-2 and TRBJ2-2; the D is unclear. Trimming stripped 1 base from V and 8 bases from J, with 8 bases between. Per germline, CDR1 SGHAT and CDR2 FQNNGV. The CDR3 is 13 residues long. In DNA, the CDR3 is TGTGCCAGCAGCTTAGCCTTAGCTGGGGAGCTGTTTTTT. Its protein is CASSLALAGELFF.

This clone was recorded a few times. The rearrangement joins TRBV2 to TRBJ2-2; D unclear. The germline gives CDR1 SNHLY, CDR2 FYNNEI. This CDR3 is 14 amino acids long. V was shortened by 5 bases and J by 4 bases, with 11 bases between the two germline ends. The CDR3 DNA reads TGTGCCAGCAGTAACTCGCCCCTCACCGGGGAGCTGTTTTTT. Translating gives CASSNSPLTGELFF.

The DNA of the CDR3 is TGTGCCAGCAGCTTAGCCAGGAATCGTAGAACCGGGGAGCTGTTTTTT. Translated, it gives CASSLARNRRTGELFF. The rearrangement links TRBV7-2 to TRBJ2-2; no reliable D call. V was trimmed by 0 bases and J by 5 bases, leaving 13 bases between them. The CDR3 runs 16 residues. Germline CDR1 and CDR2: SGHTA and FQGNSA.

The chain has TRBV6-1 and TRBJ1-5, with D perhaps TRBD1 (5 bases). The CDR3 is 13 residues long. V gave up 3 bases and J gave up 7 bases, with 10 bases separating them. Germline CDR1 is MNHNS and CDR2 is SASEGT. This CDR3 reads CASSEMGEQPQHF. The CDR3 DNA reads TGTGCCAGCAGTGAGATGGGGGAGCAGCCCCAGCATTTT.

V usage is TRBV5-8 and J usage is TRBJ2-7, with D perhaps being TRBD1 or TRBD2 (6 bases each). This CDR3 spans 15 amino acids. V lost 2 bases, J lost 2 bases, and 14 bases lay in between. CDR1 is SGHTS and CDR2 is YDEGEE in the germline V gene. The CDR3 DNA reads TGTGCCAGCAGCTTATTGAGGGGGGTGCCCTACGAGCAGTACTTC. It encodes CASSLLRGVPYEQYF.

About this clone itself: The sample carries other DNA sequences with the same CDR3. The chain carries TRBV19 and TRBJ2-2, with D hard to call. This CDR3 spans 14 amino acids. CDR1 is LNHDA and CDR2 is SQIVND in the germline V gene (reference sequence). With 4 bases removed from V and 1 base from J, the gap between germline ends came to 7 bases. CDR3 region: CASSTSGNTGELFF. CDR3 DNA: TGTGCCAGTAGTACTTCTGGGAACACCGGGGAGCTGTTTTTT. Filled out from reference TRBV19 and TRBJ2-2, the complete variable domain reads DGGITQSPKYLFRKEGQNVTLSCEQNLNHDAMYWYRQDPGQGLRLIYYSQIVNDFQKGDIAEGYSVSREKKESFPLTVTSAQKNPTAFYLCASSTSGNTGELFFGEGSRLTVL.

With respect to this clone: This sample also contains other DNA sequences that code for the same CDR3. The chain recombines TRBV20-1 with TRBJ2-7; no firm D call. The CDR3 is 11 amino acids. Trimming left V 5 bases short and J 2 bases short, with 7 bases between. Germline CDR1 DFQATT, CDR2 SNEGSKA (reference sequence). The CDR3, as DNA: TGCAGTGCTGCCTCCCCCTACGAGCAGTACTTC. This sequence encodes CSAASPYEQYF.

To note about this clone: Other DNA sequences in the sample encode the same CDR3. The chain joins TRBV5-1 to TRBJ1-6, with 10 bases that match TRBD1. The CDR3 has 14 residues. Germline values: CDR1 SGHRS, CDR2 YFSETQ. Trimming at V came to 5 bases and at J to 7 bases, leaving 3 bases not matched to a gene. The CDR3 region has the DNA TGCGCCAGCAGTGGGACAGGGGACAATTCACCCCTCCACTTT. Protein product: CASSGTGDNSPLHF. The full variable domain, completed using reference TRBV5-1 and TRBJ1-6, is KAGVTQTPRYLIKTRGQQVTLSCSPISGHRSVSWYQQTPGQGLQFLFEYFSETQRNKGNFPGRFSGRQFSNSRSEMNVSTLELGDSALYLCASSGTGDNSPLHFGNGTRLTVT.

The chain has TRBV10-1 and TRBJ2-7; either TRBD1 or TRBD2 may supply D (5 bases each). V lost 7 bases to trimming and J lost 3 bases, with 25 bases between them. Germline CDR1 WNHNN, CDR2 SYGVQD (reference sequence). The CDR3 has 17 amino acids. This CDR3 is CASMGVNGALGNYEQYF. DNA of the CDR3: TGCGCCAGCATGGGAGTGAACGGGGCGTTGGGTAACTACGAGCAGTACTTC.

The chain has TRBV6-5 and TRBJ2-7; possible D gene TRBD2, 6 bases. The germline V gene encodes CDR1 MNHEY and CDR2 SVGAGI. Trimming removed 4 bases from V and 6 bases from J, with 10 bases in between. The CDR3 covers 12 residues. The CDR3 bases are TGTGCCAGCAGTTCGCGGGGTCCCGAGCAGTACTTC. This sequence encodes CASSSRGPEQYF.

This chain uses TRBV10-3 with TRBJ2-7; D is ambiguous. V was clipped by 6 bases and J by 6 bases, with 15 bases between them. The CDR3 consists of 13 residues. CDR1 and CDR2 (germline): ENHRY, SYGVKD. CDR3 sequence (DNA): TGTGCCATCAGCCCAGACACCCAAACCGAGCAGTACTTC. Translation: CAISPDTQTEQYF.

The chain is built from TRBV27 and TRBJ2-5; D may be TRBD2 (6 bases). CDR3 length equals 13 residues. Germline assignment: CDR1 MNHEY and CDR2 SMNVEV (reference sequence). Trimming cost V 6 bases and J 3 bases, with 11 bases left between them. This CDR3 reads CASRRWGEETQYF. In DNA form, the CDR3 reads TGTGCCAGCAGGAGGTGGGGGGAAGAGACCCAGTACTTC.